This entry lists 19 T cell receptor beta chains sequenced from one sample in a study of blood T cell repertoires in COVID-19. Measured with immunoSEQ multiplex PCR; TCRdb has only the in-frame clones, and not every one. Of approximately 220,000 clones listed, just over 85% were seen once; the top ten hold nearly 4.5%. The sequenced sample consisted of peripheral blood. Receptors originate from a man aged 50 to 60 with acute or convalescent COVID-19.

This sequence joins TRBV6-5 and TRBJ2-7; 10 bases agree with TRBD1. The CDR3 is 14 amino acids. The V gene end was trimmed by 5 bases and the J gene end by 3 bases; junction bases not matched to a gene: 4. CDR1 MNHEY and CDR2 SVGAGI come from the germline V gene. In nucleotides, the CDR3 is TGTGCCAGCAGTCGACAGGGGGCAATCTACGAGCAGTACTTC. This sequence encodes CASSRQGAIYEQYF.

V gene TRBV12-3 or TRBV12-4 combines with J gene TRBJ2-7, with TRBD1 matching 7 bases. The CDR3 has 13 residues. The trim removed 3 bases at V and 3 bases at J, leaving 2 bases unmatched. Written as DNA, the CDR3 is TGTGCCAGCAGTTTTGGGACAGACTACGAGCAGTACTTC. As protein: CASSFGTDYEQYF.

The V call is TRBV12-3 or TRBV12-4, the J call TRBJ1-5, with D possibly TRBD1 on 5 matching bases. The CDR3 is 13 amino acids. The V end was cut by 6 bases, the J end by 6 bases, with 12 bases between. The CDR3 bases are TGTGCCAGCAGACGGGGGGAAGCTCAGCCCCAGCATTTT. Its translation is CASRRGEAQPQHF.

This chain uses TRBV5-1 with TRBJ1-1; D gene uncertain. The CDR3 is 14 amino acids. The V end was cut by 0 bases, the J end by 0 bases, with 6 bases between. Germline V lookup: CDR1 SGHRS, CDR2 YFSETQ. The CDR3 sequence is CASSLDIMNTEAFF. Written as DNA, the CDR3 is TGCGCCAGCAGCTTGGACATAATGAACACTGAAGCTTTCTTT. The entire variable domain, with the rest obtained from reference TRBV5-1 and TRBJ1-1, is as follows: KAGVTQTPRYLIKTRGQQVTLSCSPISGHRSVSWYQQTPGQGLQFLFEYFSETQRNKGNFPGRFSGRQFSNSRSEMNVSTLELGDSALYLCASSLDIMNTEAFFGQGTRLTVV.

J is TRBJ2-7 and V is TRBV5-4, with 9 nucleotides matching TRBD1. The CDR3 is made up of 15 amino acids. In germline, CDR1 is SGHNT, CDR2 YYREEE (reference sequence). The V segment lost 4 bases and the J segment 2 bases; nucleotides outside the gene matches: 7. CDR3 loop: CASSLGTGRPYEQYF. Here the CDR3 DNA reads TGTGCCAGCAGCCTGGGGACAGGGAGACCCTACGAGCAGTACTTC.

CDR3 in DNA: TGCGCCAGCAGCCAAGATCTAGGGACAGGGGCGCGCACAAGGATTGGCTACACCTTC. It is translated as CASSQDLGTGARTRIGYTF. The rearrangement joins TRBV4-1 to TRBJ1-2; TRBD1 agrees at 10 bases. This CDR3 spans 19 amino acids. The J segment lost 7 bases and the V segment lost 0 bases, leaving 17 bases of the junction unmatched. Germline CDR1 is MGHRA and CDR2 is YSYEKL.

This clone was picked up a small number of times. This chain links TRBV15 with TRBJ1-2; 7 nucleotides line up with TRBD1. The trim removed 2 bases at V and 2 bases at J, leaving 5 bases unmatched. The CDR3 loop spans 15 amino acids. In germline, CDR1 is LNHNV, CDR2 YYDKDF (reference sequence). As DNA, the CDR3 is TGTGCCACCAGCAGAAACAGGGGTTTAAACTATGGCTACACCTTC. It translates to CATSRNRGLNYGYTF.

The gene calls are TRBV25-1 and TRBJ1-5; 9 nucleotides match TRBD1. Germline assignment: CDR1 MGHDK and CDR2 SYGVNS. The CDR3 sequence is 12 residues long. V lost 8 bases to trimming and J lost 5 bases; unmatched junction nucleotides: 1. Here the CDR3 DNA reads TGTGCCAGCCGGACAGGGGATCAGCCCCAGCATTTT. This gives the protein CASRTGDQPQHF.

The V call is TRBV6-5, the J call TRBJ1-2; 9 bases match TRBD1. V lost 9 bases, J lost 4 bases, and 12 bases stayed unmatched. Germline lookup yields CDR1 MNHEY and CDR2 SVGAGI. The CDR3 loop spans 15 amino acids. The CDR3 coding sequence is TGTGCCAGTAACGCCGGGACAGGGCCCTTCTATGGCTACACCTTC. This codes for CASNAGTGPFYGYTF.

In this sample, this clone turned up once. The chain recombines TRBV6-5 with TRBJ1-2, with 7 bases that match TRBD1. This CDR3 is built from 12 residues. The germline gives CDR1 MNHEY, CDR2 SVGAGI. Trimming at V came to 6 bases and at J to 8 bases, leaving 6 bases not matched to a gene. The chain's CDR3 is CASSRQGYGYTF. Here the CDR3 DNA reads TGTGCCAGCAGCCGACAGGGATACGGCTACACCTTC.

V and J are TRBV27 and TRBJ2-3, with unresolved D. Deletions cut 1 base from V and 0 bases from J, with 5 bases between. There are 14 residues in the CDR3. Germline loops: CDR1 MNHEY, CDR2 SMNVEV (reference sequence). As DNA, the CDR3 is TGTGCCAGCAGTTTATTGAGGAGCACAGATACGCAGTATTTT. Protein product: CASSLLRSTDTQYF.

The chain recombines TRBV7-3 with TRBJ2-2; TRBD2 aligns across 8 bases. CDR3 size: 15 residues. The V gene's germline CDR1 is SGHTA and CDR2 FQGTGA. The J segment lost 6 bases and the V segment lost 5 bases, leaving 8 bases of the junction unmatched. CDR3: CASSASGGSAGELFF. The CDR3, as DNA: TGTGCCAGCAGCGCAAGCGGGGGTTCTGCCGGGGAGCTGTTTTTT.

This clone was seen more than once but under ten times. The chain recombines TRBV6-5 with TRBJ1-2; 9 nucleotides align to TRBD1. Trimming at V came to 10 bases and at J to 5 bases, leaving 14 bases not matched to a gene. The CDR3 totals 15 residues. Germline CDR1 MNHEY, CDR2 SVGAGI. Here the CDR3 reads CATRKLPGQGYGYTF. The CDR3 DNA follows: TGTGCCACCAGGAAACTACCGGGACAGGGTTATGGCTACACCTTC.

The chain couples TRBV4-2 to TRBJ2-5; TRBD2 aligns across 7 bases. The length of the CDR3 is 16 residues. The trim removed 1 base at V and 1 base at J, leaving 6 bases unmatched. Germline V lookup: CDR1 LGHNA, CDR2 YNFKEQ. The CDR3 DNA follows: TGTGCCAGCAGCCAAGGAACAGCGGGGCTCCAAGAGACCCAGTACTTC. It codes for CASSQGTAGLQETQYF.

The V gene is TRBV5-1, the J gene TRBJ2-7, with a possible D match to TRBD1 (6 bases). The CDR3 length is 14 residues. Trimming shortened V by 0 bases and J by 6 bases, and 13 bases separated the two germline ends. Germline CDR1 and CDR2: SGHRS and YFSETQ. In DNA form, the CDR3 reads TGCGCCAGCAGCTTGGCTGCAGGGGTTCGCGAGCAGTACTTC. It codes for CASSLAAGVREQYF.

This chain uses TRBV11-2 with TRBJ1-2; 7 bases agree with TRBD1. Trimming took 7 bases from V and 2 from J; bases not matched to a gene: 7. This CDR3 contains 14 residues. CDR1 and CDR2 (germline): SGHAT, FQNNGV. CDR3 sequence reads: CASTARTGNYGYTF. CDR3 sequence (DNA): TGTGCCAGCACCGCCCGGACAGGCAACTATGGCTACACCTTC.

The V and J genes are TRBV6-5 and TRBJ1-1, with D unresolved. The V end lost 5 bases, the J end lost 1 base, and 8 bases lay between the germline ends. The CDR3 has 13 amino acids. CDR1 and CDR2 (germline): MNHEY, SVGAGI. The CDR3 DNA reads TGTGCCAGCAGTATCAACAGGAACACTGAAGCTTTCTTT. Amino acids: CASSINRNTEAFF.

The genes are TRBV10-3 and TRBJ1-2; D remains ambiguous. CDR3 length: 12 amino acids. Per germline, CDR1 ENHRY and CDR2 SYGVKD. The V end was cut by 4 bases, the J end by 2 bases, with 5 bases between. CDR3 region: CAISGENYGYTF. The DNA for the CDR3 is TGTGCCATCAGTGGCGAGAACTATGGCTACACCTTC.

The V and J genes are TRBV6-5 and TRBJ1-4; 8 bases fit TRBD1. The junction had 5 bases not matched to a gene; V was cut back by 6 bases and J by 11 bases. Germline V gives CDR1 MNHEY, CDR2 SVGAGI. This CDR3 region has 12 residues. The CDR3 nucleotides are TGTGCCAGCAGGCCAACAGGGGGGAAACTGTTTTTT. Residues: CASRPTGGKLFF.